One and the same sample provided the 16 T cell receptor beta chains below, sequenced in a study of Ad26.COV2.S vaccination and SARS-CoV-2 variants. Treatment specified: some 19 received Ad26.COV2.S at low or high dose, single or two shots; roughly 5 received placebo; per-sample allocation not given. It was on day 63 after the first vaccine or placebo injection that samples were taken. TCRdb's copy holds only in-frame clones and misses some; the assay was immunoSEQ multiplex PCR. Of 300,000 to 400,000 clones listed, around 88% are singletons. This specimen was peripheral blood, taken in a trial of Ad26.COV2.S vaccine versus placebo. Receptor source: a person between 18 and 59 years old who received the Ad26.COV2.S COVID-19 vaccine or a placebo.

This clone was observed a few times. The chain employs TRBV4-2 and TRBJ1-5; D remains unclear. Germline V gene sequence: CDR1 LGHNA, CDR2 YNFKEQ. Trimming took off 0 bases at V and 9 bases at J, with 9 bases between the two ends. The CDR3 runs 13 residues. The chain's CDR3 is CASSQDLLRPQHF. CDR3 in DNA: TGTGCCAGCAGCCAAGATTTACTCAGGCCCCAGCATTTT.

The chain couples TRBV5-8 to TRBJ1-5; D is ambiguous. Germline CDR1 reads SGHTS; CDR2 reads YDEGEE. The CDR3 is 14 residues long. The V gene lost 0 bases and the J gene lost 2 bases, with 6 bases spanning the gap. The CDR3, as DNA: TGTGCCAGCAGCTTGGGAGGCGGCAATCAGCCCCAGCATTTT. Translating gives CASSLGGGNQPQHF.

V and J are TRBV5-1 and TRBJ1-1; weak D call: TRBD1 (5 bases). Deletions cut 1 base from V and 1 base from J, with 8 bases between. The CDR3 runs to 14 residues. Germline assignment: CDR1 SGHRS and CDR2 YFSETQ. The CDR3 is CASSLLGQNTEAFF. The CDR3 nucleotides read TGCGCCAGCAGCTTGCTTGGACAGAACACTGAAGCTTTCTTT.

The DNA of the CDR3 is TGCGCCAGCAGCCGCCAACAGGGGCCTGGAAACACCATATATTTT. Its translation: CASSRQQGPGNTIYF. This sequence joins TRBV5-1 and TRBJ1-3, with 7 bases that match TRBD1. V was pared by 4 bases and J by 2 bases, with 6 bases of the junction left unmatched. The germline V gene has CDR1 SGHRS and CDR2 YFSETQ. CDR3 length: 15 amino acids.

The chain combines TRBV7-9 with TRBJ2-4; tentatively, D is TRBD1 (6 bases). The CDR3 consists of 15 residues. CDR1 SEHNR and CDR2 FQNEAQ come from the germline V gene (reference sequence). The V end lost 1 base, the J end lost 8 bases, and 15 bases lay between the germline ends. CDR3 residues: CASSLGSGQGDIQYF. In DNA form, the CDR3 reads TGTGCCAGCAGCTTAGGCTCGGGACAAGGGGACATTCAGTACTTC. Based on the CDR3 plus reference TRBV7-9 and TRBJ2-4, the full variable domain is DTGVSQNPRHKITKRGQNVTFRCDPISEHNRLYWYRQTLGQGPEFLTYFQNEAQLEKSRLLSDRFSAERPKGSFSTLEIQRTEQGDSAMYLCASSLGSGQGDIQYFGAGTRLSVL.

This rearrangement joins TRBV6-5 to TRBJ2-7; perhaps D is TRBD1 or TRBD2 (5 bases each). This CDR3 is 14 amino acids long. Trimming removed 6 bases at V and 0 bases at J, with 12 bases between. Germline V lookup: CDR1 MNHEY, CDR2 SVGAGI. Here the CDR3 DNA reads TGTGCCAGCAGCCGGGACCGAAGCTCCTACGAGCAGTACTTC. Encoded protein: CASSRDRSSYEQYF.

CDR3 sequence reads: CASSRPRSTDTQYF. CDR3 bases: TGTGCCAGCAGCCGGCCAAGAAGCACAGATACGCAGTATTTT. The chain is built from TRBV5-5 and TRBJ2-3; no clear D. This CDR3 spans 14 amino acids. V lost 4 bases and J 0 bases, leaving 9 bases between the germline ends. Germline CDR1 and CDR2: SGHKS and YYEKEE (reference sequence).

The chain uses TRBV18 and TRBJ2-2; possibly TRBD1 for D (6 bases). Germline V gene data show CDR1 as KGHSH and CDR2 as LQKENI. The CDR3 sequence is 14 residues long. Between the trimmed V and J ends, which lost 2 bases and 5 bases, there was a span of 9 bases. CDR3 coding DNA: TGTGCCAGCTCACCAAGAGGGACAACCGGGGAGCTGTTTTTT. Translating gives CASSPRGTTGELFF.

The chain links TRBV19 to TRBJ1-6; D uncertain. Deletions cut 10 bases from V and 7 bases from J, with 20 bases between. The CDR3 loop spans 15 amino acids. Germline CDR1 and CDR2: LNHDA and SQIVND (reference sequence). The CDR3 loop is CATLGSTEGNSPLHF. The CDR3, as DNA: TGTGCCACCTTGGGGAGCACGGAAGGGAATTCACCCCTCCACTTT.

The chain recombines TRBV7-8 with TRBJ2-1; D is possibly TRBD1 or TRBD2 (5 bases each). Between the trimmed V and J ends, which lost 4 bases and 7 bases, there was a span of 23 bases. The CDR3 spans 17 residues. Germline V gene sequence: CDR1 SGHVS, CDR2 FQNEAQ. The CDR3 coding sequence is TGTGCCAGCAGCTCCTGGGGGAAGGGCAAACAGTTAAATGAGCAGTTCTTC. Its protein product is CASSSWGKGKQLNEQFF.

This rearrangement joins TRBV18 to TRBJ2-3; TRBD1 agrees at 8 bases. This CDR3 contains 13 residues. The germline V gene has CDR1 KGHSH and CDR2 LQKENI. Trimming cost V 3 bases and J 9 bases; bases outside gene matches: 5. The CDR3 DNA reads as TGTGCCAGCTCACCCCTGGACAGGGCAACGCAGTATTTT. Residues: CASSPLDRATQYF. Full variable domain (remainder filled in from reference TRBV18 and TRBJ2-3): NAGVMQNPRHLVRRRGQEARLRCSPMKGHSHVYWYRQLPEEGLKFMVYLQKENIIDESGMPKERFSAEFPKEGPSILRIQQVVRGDSAAYFCASSPLDRATQYFGPGTRLTVL.

This sequence joins TRBV7-3 and TRBJ2-5; D is perhaps TRBD2 (5 bases). The V gene's germline CDR1 is SGHTA and CDR2 FQGTGA. Trimming cost V 6 bases and J 1 base, with 9 bases left between them. The CDR3 loop spans 13 amino acids. The CDR3 is CASSRGSQETQYF. The CDR3 DNA follows: TGTGCCAGCAGTCGAGGGTCCCAAGAGACCCAGTACTTC.

The chain couples TRBV2 to TRBJ1-5; D might be TRBD1 (5 bases). Per germline, CDR1 SNHLY and CDR2 FYNNEI. Trimming removed 6 bases at V and 0 bases at J, with 12 bases between. The CDR3 is 15 residues long. CDR3 coding DNA: TGTGCCAGCAGGAGGACATCGGATAGCAATCAGCCCCAGCATTTT. It specifies CASRRTSDSNQPQHF.

The chain employs TRBV6-1 and TRBJ1-4; TRBD1 matches 7 bases. Trimming removed 3 bases from V and 2 bases from J; junction bases left unmatched: 12. Per germline, CDR1 MNHNS and CDR2 SASEGT. This CDR3 is built from 18 residues. Here the CDR3 reads CASSDSLGGIGTNEKLFF. The CDR3 coding sequence is TGTGCCAGCAGTGATTCATTAGGGGGCATCGGGACTAATGAAAAACTGTTTTTT.

This clone is a singleton in its sample. V and J are TRBV5-1 and TRBJ2-4; D gene uncertain. The germline CDR1 and CDR2 sequences are SGHRS and YFSETQ. Trimming took 4 bases from V and 6 from J, leaving 11 bases between them. This CDR3 comprises 13 residues. CDR3 bases: TGCGCCAGCAGCCCCGTGGCCGGAAACATTCAGTACTTC. Its translation is CASSPVAGNIQYF.

The chain uses TRBV6-2 or TRBV6-3 and TRBJ1-5; D possibly corresponds to TRBD1 (5 bases). The CDR3 covers 17 residues. Trimming shortened V by 0 bases and J by 6 bases, and 18 bases separated the two germline ends. CDR1 is MNHEY and CDR2 is SVGEGT in the germline V gene. The CDR3 nucleotides read TGTGCCAGCAGTTACTCGGATCTGGGCAGGGTGGTTCAGCCCCAGCATTTT. Translation: CASSYSDLGRVVQPQHF.